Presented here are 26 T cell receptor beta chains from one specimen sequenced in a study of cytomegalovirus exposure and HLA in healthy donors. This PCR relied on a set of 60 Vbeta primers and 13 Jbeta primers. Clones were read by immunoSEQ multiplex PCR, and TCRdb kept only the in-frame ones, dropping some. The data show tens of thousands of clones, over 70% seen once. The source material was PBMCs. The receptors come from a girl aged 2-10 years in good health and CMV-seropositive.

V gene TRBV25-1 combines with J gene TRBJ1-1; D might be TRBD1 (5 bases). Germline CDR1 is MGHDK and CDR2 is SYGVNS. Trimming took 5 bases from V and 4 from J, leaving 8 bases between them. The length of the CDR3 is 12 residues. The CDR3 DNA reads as TGTGCCAGCAGTCCCGGGGGCACTGAAGCTTTCTTT. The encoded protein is CASSPGGTEAFF.

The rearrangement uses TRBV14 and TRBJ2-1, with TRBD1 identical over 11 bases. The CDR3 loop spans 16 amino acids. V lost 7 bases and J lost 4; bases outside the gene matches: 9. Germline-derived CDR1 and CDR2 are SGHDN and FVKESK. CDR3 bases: TGTGCCAGCAACCCGAGGACAGGGGGCTTGTACAATGAGCAGTTCTTC. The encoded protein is CASNPRTGGLYNEQFF.

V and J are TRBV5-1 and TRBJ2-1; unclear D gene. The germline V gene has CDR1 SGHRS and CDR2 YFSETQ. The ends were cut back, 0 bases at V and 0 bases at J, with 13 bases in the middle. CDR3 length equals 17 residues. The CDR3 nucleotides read TGCGCCAGCAGCTTGGTAGTTACTTCAAGCTCCTACAATGAGCAGTTCTTC. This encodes CASSLVVTSSSYNEQFF. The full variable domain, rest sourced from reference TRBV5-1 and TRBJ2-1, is KAGVTQTPRYLIKTRGQQVTLSCSPISGHRSVSWYQQTPGQGLQFLFEYFSETQRNKGNFPGRFSGRQFSNSRSEMNVSTLELGDSALYLCASSLVVTSSSYNEQFFGPGTRLTVL.

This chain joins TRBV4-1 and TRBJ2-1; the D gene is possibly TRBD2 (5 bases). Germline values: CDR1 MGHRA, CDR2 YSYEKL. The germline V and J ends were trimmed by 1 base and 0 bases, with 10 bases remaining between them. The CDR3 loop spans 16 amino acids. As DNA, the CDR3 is TGCGCCAGCAGCCAAGGGCGGGCCCGCTCCTACAATGAGCAGTTCTTC. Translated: CASSQGRARSYNEQFF.

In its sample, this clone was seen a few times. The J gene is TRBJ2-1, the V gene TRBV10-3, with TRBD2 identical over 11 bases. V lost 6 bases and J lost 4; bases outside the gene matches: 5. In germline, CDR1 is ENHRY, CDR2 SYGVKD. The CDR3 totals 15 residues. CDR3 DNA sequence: TGTGCCATCAGATCCGGGACTAGCGGATACAATGAGCAGTTCTTC. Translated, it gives CAIRSGTSGYNEQFF.

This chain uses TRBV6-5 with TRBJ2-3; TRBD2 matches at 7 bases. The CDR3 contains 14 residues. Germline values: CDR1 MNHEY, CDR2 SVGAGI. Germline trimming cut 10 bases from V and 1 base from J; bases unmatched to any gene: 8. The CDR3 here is CATSETSRTDTQYF. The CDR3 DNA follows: TGTGCCACCTCAGAGACTAGCCGCACAGATACGCAGTATTTT.

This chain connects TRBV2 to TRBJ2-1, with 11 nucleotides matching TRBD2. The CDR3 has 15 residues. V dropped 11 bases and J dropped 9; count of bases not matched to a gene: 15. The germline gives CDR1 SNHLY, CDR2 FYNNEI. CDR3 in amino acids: CASFPLAGGLSEQFF. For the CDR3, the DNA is TGTGCCTCTTTCCCCCTAGCGGGGGGACTCAGTGAGCAGTTCTTC. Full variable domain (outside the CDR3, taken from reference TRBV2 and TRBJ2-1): EPEVTQTPSHQVTQMGQEVILRCVPISNHLYFYWYRQILGQKVEFLVSFYNNEISEKSEIFDDQFSVERPDGSNFTLKIRSTKLEDSAMYFCASFPLAGGLSEQFFGPGTRLTVL.

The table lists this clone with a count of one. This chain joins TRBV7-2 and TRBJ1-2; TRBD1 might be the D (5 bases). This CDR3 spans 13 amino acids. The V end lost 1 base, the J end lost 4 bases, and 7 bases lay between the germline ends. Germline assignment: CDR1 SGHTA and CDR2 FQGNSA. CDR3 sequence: CASSLGGGYGYTF. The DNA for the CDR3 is TGTGCCAGCAGCTTAGGGGGGGGCTATGGCTACACCTTC.

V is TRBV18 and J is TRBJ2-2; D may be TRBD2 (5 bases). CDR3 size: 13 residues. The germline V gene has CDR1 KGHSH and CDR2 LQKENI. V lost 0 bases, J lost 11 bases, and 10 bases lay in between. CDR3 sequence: CASSPPGSSELFF. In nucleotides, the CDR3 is TGTGCCAGCTCACCACCTGGGAGTTCCGAGCTGTTTTTT.

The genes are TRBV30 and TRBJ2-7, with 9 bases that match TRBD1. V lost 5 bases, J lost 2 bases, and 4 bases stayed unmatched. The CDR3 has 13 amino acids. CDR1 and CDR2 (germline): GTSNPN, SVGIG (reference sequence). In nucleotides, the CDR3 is TGTGCCTGGTTGGGACAGGGCCCCTACGAGCAGTACTTC. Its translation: CAWLGQGPYEQYF. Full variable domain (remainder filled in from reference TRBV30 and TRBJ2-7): SQTIHQWPATLVQPVGSPLSLECTVEGTSNPNLYWYRQAAGRGLQLLFYSVGIGQISSEVPQNLSASRPQDRQFILSSKKLLLSDSGFYLCAWLGQGPYEQYFGPGTRLTVT.

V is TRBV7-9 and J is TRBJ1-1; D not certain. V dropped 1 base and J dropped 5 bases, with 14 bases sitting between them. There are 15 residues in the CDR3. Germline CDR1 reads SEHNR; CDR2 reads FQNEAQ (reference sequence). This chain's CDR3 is CASSLGSVSGTEAFF. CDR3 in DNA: TGTGCCAGCAGCTTAGGGTCGGTATCGGGAACTGAAGCTTTCTTT.

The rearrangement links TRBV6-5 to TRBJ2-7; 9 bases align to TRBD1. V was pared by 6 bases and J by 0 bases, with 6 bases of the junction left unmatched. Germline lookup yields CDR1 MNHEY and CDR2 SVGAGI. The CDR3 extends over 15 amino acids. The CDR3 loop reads CASSWTGERSYEQYF. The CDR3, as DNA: TGTGCCAGCAGCTGGACAGGGGAACGCTCCTACGAGCAGTACTTC.

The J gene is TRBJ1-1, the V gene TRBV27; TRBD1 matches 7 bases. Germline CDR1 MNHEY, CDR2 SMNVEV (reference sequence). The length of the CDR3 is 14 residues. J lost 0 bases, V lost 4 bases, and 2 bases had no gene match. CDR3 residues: CASSYRGMNTEAFF. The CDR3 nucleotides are TGTGCCAGCAGTTACAGGGGAATGAACACTGAAGCTTTCTTT.

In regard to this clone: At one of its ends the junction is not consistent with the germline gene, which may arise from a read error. The CDR3 reads CSSSREGYGYTF. CDR3 DNA: TGTTCCAGCAGTCGAGAGGGCTATGGCTACACCTTC. The chain joins TRBV7-9 to TRBJ1-2; no clear D gene. The CDR3 covers 12 residues. Looked up from germline, CDR1 is SEHNR and CDR2 is FQNEAQ (reference sequence).

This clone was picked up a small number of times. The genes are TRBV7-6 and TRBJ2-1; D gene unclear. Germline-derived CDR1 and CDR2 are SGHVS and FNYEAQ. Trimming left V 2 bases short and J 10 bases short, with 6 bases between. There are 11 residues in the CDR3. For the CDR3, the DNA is TGTGCCAGCAGCTTATTGAGCGAGCAGTTCTTC. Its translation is CASSLLSEQFF.

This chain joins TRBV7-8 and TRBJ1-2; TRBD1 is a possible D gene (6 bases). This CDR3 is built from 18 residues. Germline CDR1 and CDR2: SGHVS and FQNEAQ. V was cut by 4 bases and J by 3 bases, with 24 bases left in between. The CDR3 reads CASSSRAADRTSDYGYTF. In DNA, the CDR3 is TGTGCCAGCAGCTCCCGCGCGGCCGACAGGACATCCGACTATGGCTACACCTTC.

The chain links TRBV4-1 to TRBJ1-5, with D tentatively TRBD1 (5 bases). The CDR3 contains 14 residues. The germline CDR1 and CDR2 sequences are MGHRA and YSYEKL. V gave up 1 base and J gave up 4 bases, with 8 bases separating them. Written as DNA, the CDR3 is TGCGCCAGCAGCCAAGGACAGCAGAATCAGCCCCAGCATTTT. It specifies CASSQGQQNQPQHF.

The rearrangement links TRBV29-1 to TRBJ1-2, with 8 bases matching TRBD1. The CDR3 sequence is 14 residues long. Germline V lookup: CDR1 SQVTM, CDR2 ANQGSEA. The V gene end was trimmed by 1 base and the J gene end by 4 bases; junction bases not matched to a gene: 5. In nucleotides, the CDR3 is TGCAGCGTTGAAGGACAGGGGAACCGCTATGGCTACACCTTC. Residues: CSVEGQGNRYGYTF.

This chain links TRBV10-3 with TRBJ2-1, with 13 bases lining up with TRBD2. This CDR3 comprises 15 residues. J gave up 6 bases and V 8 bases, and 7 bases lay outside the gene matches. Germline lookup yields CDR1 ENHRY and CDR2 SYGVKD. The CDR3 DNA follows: TGTGCCATCGGTGGGACTAGCGGGACTAGCAATGAGCAGTTCTTC. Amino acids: CAIGGTSGTSNEQFF.

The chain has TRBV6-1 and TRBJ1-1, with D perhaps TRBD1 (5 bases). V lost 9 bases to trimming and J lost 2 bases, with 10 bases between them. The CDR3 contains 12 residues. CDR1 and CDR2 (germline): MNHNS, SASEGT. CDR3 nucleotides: TGTGCCAGTTCTCAGGGCAACACTGAAGCTTTCTTT. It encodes CASSQGNTEAFF.

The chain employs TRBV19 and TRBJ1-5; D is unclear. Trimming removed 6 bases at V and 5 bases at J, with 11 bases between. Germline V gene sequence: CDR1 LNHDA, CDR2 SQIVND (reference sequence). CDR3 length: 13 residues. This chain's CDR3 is CASSPPAYQPQHF. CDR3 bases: TGTGCCAGTAGCCCCCCAGCGTATCAGCCCCAGCATTTT.

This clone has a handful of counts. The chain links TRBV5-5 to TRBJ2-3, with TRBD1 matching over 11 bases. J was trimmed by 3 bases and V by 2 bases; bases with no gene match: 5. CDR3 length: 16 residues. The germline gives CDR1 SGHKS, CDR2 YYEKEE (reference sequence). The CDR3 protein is CASSLGQGARTDTQYF. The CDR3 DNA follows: TGTGCCAGCAGCTTAGGACAGGGGGCGAGGACAGATACGCAGTATTTT. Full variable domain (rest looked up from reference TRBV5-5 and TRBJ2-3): DAGVTQSPTHLIKTRGQQVTLRCSPISGHKSVSWYQQVLGQGPQFIFQYYEKEERGRGNFPDRFSARQFPNYSSELNVNALLLGDSALYLCASSLGQGARTDTQYFGPGTRLTVL.

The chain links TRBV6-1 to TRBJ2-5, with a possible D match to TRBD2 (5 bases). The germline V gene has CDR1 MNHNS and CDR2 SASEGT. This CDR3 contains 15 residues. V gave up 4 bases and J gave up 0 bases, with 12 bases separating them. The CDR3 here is CASSVYGNYQETQYF. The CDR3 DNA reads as TGTGCCAGCAGTGTTTACGGGAACTACCAAGAGACCCAGTACTTC.

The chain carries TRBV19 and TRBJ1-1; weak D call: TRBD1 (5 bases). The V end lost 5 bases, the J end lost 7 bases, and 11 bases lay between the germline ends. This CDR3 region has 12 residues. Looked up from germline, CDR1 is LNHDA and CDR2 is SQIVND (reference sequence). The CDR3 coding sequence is TGTGCCAGTAGTCCGCAGGGATATGAAGCTTTCTTT. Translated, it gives CASSPQGYEAFF.

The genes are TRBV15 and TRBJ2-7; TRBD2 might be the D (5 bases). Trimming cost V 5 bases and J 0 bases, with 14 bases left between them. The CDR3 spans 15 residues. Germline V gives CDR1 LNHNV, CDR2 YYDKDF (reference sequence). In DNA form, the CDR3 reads TGTGCCACCAGCGAGATTAGCGCTAGCTCCTACGAGCAGTACTTC. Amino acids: CATSEISASSYEQYF.

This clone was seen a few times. The CDR3 nucleotides read TGTGCCACCGCCGGGACTTATGATCAGCCCCAGCATTTT. Residues: CATAGTYDQPQHF. The chain links TRBV27 to TRBJ1-5, with D tentatively TRBD1 (5 bases). In germline, CDR1 is MNHEY, CDR2 SMNVEV (reference sequence). The V end lost 10 bases, the J end lost 5 bases, and 15 bases lay between the germline ends. The CDR3 length is 13 residues.